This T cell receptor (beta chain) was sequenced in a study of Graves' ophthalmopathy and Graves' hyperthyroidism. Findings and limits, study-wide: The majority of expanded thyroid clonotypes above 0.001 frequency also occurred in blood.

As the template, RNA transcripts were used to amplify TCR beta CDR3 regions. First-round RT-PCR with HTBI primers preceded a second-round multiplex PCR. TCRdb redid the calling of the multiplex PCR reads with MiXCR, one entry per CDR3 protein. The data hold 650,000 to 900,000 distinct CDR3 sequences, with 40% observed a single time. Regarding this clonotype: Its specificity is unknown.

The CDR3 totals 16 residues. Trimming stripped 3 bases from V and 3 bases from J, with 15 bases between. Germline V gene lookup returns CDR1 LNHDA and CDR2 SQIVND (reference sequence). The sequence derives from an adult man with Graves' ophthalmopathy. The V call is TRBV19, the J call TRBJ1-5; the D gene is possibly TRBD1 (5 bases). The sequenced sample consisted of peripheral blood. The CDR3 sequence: CASSMGGALTNQPQHF. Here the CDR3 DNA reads TGTGCCAGTAGTATGGGAGGGGCCCTTACCAATCAGCCCCAGCATTTT. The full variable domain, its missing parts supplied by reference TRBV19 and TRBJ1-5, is DGGITQSPKYLFRKEGQNVTLSCEQNLNHDAMYWYRQDPGQGLRLIYYSQIVNDFQKGDIAEGYSVSREKKESFPLTVTSAQKNPTAFYLCASSMGGALTNQPQHFGDGTRLSIL.